This T cell receptor (beta chain) was found in a study of OX40 agonist ivuxolimab in advanced cancers. General study findings and limits: Fewer expanded clones were found on average in CD4+ than in CD8+ T cells.

Profiled with immunoSEQ multiplex PCR; TCRdb holds only in-frame clones, not every one. Among about 130,000 clones listed, under 95% were seen once. CDR3 length: 13 residues. V was trimmed by 5 bases and J by 4 bases, leaving 11 bases between them. CDR1 and CDR2 from the germline V gene are MNHEY and SMNVEV (reference sequence). For this clone: Its matching antigen is unknown.

The chain combines TRBV27 with TRBJ1-1, with D perhaps TRBD1 (5 bases). The material was CD4+ or CD8+ T cells sorted from blood, obtained in a trial of the OX40 agonist ivuxolimab. The receptor was isolated from an adult with an advanced solid tumor such as melanoma, head and neck, liver or kidney cancer. This CDR3 is CASSLQGGTEAFF. In DNA form, the CDR3 reads TGTGCCAGCAGTCTTCAGGGAGGCACTGAAGCTTTCTTT.